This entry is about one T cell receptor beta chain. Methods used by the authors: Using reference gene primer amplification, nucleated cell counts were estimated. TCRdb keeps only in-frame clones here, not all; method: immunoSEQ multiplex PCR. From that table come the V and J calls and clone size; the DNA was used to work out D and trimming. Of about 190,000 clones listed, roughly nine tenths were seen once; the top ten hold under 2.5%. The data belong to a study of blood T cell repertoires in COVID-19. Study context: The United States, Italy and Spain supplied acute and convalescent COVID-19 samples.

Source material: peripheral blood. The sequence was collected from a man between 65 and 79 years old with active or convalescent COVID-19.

The chain's CDR3 is CATASSGGTYEQYF. The CDR3 coding sequence is TGTGCCACCGCATCTAGCGGGGGGACCTACGAGCAGTACTTC. The chain has TRBV10-3 and TRBJ2-7; TRBD2 matches at 11 bases. The CDR3 is made up of 14 amino acids. CDR1 is ENHRY, CDR2 SYGVKD, per germline. Losses at the gene ends were 10 bases for V and 2 bases for J; bases not matched to a gene: 7.